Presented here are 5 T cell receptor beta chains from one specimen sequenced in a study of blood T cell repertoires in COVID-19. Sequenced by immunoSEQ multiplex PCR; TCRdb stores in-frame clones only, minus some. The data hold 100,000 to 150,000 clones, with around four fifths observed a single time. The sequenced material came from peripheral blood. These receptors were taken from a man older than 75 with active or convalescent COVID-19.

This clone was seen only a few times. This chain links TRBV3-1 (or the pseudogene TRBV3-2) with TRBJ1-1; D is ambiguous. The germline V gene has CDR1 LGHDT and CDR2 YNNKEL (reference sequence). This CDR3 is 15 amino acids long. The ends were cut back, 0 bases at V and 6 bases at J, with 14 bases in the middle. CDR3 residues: CASSQDSMGVAEAFF. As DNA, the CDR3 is TGTGCCAGCAGCCAAGATTCTATGGGAGTGGCTGAAGCTTTCTTT.

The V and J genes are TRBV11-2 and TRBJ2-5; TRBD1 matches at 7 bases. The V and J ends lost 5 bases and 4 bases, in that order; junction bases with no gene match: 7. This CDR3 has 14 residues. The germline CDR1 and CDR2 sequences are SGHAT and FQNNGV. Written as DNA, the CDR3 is TGTGCCAGCAGCCCAGGGACAGTCGGAGAGACCCAGTACTTC. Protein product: CASSPGTVGETQYF.

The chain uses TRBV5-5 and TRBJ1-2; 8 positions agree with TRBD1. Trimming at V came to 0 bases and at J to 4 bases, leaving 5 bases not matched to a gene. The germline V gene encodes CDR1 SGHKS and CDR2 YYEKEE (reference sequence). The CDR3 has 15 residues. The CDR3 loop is CASSLEGQGLYGYTF. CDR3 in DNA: TGTGCCAGCAGCTTGGAAGGACAGGGCCTCTATGGCTACACCTTC.

The DNA of the CDR3 is TGCGCCAGCAGCTTGGGGACAGGGGATGGCTACACCTTC. Translated: CASSLGTGDGYTF. The V call is TRBV5-1, the J call TRBJ1-2, with 9 bases fitting TRBD1. V was pared by 0 bases and J by 6 bases, with 0 bases of the junction left unmatched. The germline V gene encodes CDR1 SGHRS and CDR2 YFSETQ. The CDR3 is 13 amino acids.

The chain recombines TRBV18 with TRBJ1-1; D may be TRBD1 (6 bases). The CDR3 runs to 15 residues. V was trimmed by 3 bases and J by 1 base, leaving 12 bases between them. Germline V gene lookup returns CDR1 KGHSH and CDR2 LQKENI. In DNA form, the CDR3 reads TGTGCCAGCTCACCCGGGACATCCGGGAACACTGAAGCTTTCTTT. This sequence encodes CASSPGTSGNTEAFF. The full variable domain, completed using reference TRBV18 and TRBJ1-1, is NAGVMQNPRHLVRRRGQEARLRCSPMKGHSHVYWYRQLPEEGLKFMVYLQKENIIDESGMPKERFSAEFPKEGPSILRIQQVVRGDSAAYFCASSPGTSGNTEAFFGQGTRLTVV.